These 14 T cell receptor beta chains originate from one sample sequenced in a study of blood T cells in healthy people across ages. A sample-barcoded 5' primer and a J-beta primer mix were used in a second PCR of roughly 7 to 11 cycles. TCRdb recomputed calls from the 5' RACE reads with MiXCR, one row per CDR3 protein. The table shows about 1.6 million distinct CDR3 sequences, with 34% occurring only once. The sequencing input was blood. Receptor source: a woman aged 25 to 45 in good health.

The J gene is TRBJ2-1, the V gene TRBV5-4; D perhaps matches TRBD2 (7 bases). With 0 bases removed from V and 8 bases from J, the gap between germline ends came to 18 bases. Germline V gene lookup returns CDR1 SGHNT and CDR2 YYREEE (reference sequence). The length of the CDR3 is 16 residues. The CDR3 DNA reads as TGTGCCAGCAGCTTGGAACGCGGGGGCCTAGAGGATGAGCAGTTCTTC. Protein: CASSLERGGLEDEQFF. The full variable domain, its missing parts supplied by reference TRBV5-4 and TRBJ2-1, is ETGVTQSPTHLIKTRGQQVTLRCSSQSGHNTVSWYQQALGQGPQFIFQYYREEENGRGNFPPRFSGLQFPNYSSELNVNALELDDSALYLCASSLERGGLEDEQFFGPGTRLTVL.

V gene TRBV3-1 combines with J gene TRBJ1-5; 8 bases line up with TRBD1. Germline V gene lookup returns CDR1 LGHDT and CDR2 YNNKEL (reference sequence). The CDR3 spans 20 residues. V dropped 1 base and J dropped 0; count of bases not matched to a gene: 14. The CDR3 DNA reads TGTGCCAGCAGCCAAGGTAGGACAGGGTATAGGGATTATAGCAATCAGCCCCAGCATTTT. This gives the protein CASSQGRTGYRDYSNQPQHF.

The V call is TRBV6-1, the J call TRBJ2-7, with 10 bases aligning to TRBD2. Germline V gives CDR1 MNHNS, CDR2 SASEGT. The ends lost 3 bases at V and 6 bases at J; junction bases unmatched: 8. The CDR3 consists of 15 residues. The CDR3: CASSDSLAGVSEQYF. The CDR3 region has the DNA TGTGCCAGCAGTGATAGCCTAGCGGGAGTTAGCGAGCAGTACTTC.

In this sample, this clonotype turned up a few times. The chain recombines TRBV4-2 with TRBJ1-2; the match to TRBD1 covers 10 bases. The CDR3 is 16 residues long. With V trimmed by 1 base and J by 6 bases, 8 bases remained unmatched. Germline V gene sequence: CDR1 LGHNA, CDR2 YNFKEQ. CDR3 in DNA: TGTGCCAGCAGCCAAGTGGGGGACAGGGGTTATGATGGCTACACCTTC. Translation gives CASSQVGDRGYDGYTF.

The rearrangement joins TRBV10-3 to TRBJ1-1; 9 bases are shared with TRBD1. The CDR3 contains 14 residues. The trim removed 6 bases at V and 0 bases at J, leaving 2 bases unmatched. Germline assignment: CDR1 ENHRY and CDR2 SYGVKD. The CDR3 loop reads CAIRGTGMNTEAFF. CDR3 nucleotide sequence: TGTGCCATCAGGGGGACAGGGATGAACACTGAAGCTTTCTTT.

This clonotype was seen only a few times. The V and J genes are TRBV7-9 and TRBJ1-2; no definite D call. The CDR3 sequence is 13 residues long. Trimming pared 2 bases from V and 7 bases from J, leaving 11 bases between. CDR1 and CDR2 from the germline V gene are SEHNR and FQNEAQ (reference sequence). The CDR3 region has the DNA TGTGCCAGCAGCTTAAGTTCTAATCCTGGCTACACCTTC. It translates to CASSLSSNPGYTF.

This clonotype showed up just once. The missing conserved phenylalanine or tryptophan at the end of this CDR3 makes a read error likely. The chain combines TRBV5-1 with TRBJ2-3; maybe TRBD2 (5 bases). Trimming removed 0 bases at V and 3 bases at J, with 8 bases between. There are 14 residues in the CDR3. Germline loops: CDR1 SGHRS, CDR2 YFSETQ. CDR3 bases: TGCGCCAGCAGCTTGGAAGCGGAAACAGATACGCAGTATTGT. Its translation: CASSLEAETDTQYC.

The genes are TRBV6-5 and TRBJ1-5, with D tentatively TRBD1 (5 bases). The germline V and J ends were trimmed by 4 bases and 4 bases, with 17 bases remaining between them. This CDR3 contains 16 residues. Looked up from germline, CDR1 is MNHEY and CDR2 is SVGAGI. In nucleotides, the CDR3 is TGTGCCAGCAGTTCCATCCCTCTGGGGGGGAATCAGCCCCAGCATTTT. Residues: CASSSIPLGGNQPQHF.

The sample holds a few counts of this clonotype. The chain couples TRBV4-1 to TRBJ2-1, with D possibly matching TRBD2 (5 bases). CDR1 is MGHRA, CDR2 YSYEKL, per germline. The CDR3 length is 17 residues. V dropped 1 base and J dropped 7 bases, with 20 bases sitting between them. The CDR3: CASSQGSEGPTENEQFF. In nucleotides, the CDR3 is TGCGCCAGCAGCCAAGGTTCAGAGGGTCCAACCGAAAATGAGCAGTTCTTC.

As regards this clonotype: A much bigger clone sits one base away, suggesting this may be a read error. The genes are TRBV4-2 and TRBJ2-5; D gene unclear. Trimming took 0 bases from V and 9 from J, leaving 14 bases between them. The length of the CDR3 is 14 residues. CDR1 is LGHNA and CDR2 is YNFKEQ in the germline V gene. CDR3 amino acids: CASSQDAAAEAQYF. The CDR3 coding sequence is TGTGCCAGCAGCCAAGACGCAGCTGCCGAGGCCCAGTACTTC.

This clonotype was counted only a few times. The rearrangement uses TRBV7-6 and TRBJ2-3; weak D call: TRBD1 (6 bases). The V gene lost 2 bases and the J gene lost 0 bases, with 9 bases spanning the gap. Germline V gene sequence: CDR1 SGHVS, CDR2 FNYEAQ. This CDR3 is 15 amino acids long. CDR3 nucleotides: TGTGCCAGCAGCTTACCACAGGGCAGCACAGATACGCAGTATTTT. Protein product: CASSLPQGSTDTQYF.

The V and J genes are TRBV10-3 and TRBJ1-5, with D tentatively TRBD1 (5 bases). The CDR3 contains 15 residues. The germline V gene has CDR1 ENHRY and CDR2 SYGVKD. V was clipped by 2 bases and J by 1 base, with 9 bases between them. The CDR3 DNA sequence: TGTGCCATCAGTGAGAAAGGGGTAAGCAATCAGCCCCAGCATTTT. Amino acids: CAISEKGVSNQPQHF.

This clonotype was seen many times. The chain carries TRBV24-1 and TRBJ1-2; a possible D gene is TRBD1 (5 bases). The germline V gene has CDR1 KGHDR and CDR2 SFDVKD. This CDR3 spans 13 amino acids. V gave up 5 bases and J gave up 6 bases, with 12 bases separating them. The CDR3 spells CATSGKRGDGYTF. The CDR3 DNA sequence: TGTGCCACCAGTGGCAAAAGGGGCGATGGCTACACCTTC.

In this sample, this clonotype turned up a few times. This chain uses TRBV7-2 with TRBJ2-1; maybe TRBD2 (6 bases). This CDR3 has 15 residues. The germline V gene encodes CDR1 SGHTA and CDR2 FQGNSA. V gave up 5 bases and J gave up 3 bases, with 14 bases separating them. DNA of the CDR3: TGTGCCAGCAGCAACGACGGGACTTACTACAATGAGCAGTTCTTC. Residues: CASSNDGTYYNEQFF.